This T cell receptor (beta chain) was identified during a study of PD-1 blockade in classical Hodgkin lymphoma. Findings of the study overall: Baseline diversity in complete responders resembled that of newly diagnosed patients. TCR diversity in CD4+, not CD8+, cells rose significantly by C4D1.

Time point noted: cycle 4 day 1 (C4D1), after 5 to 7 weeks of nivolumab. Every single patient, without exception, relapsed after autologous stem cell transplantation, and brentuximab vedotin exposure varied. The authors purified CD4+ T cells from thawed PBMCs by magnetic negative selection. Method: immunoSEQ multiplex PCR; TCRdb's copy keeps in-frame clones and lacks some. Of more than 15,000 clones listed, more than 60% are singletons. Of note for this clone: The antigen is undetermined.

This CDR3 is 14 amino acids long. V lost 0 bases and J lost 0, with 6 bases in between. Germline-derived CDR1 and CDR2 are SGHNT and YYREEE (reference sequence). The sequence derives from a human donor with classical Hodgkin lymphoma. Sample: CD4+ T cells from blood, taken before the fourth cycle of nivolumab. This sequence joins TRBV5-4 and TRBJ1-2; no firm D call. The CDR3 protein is CASSLEGTNYGYTF. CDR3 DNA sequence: TGTGCCAGCAGCTTGGAGGGTACTAACTATGGCTACACCTTC.